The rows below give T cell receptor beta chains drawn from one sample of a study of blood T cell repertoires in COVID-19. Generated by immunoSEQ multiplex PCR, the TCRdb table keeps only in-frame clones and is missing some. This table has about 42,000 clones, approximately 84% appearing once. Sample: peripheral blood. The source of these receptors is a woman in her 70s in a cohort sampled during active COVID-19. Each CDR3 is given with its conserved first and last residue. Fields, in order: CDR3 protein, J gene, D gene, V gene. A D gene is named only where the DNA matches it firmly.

cdr3_aa: CASSGQEAATNEKLFF; j_call: TRBJ1-4; d_call: TRBD1; v_call: TRBV18
cdr3_aa: CASSYSSPADEETQYF; j_call: TRBJ2-5; d_call: .; v_call: TRBV6-2/TRBV6-3
cdr3_aa: CASSSAGLSSPLHF; j_call: TRBJ1-6; d_call: .; v_call: TRBV28
cdr3_aa: CASSSGTSPTDTQYF; j_call: TRBJ2-3; d_call: TRBD2; v_call: TRBV6-2/TRBV6-3
cdr3_aa: CASLRPGEGYGYTF; j_call: TRBJ1-2; d_call: .; v_call: TRBV28
cdr3_aa: CASSYSGLAGELFF; j_call: TRBJ2-2; d_call: .; v_call: TRBV6-5
cdr3_aa: CASSRQGRGQETQYF; j_call: TRBJ2-5; d_call: .; v_call: TRBV28
cdr3_aa: CASSLSSGRLDTQYF; j_call: TRBJ2-3; d_call: TRBD2; v_call: TRBV5-4
cdr3_aa: CASSQENGTSGRGNEQFF; j_call: TRBJ2-1; d_call: TRBD2; v_call: TRBV3-1/TRBV3-2
cdr3_aa: CASSRQNPPDTQYF; j_call: TRBJ2-3; d_call: .; v_call: TRBV19
cdr3_aa: CASTTSRGLNTEAFF; j_call: TRBJ1-1; d_call: .; v_call: TRBV6-6
cdr3_aa: CASLTGGFYGYTF; j_call: TRBJ1-2; d_call: .; v_call: TRBV28
cdr3_aa: CASSLVATGTYGYTF; j_call: TRBJ1-2; d_call: TRBD1; v_call: TRBV5-6
cdr3_aa: CASRRQGAATEAFF; j_call: TRBJ1-1; d_call: TRBD1; v_call: TRBV6-5
cdr3_aa: CASSATATGELFF; j_call: TRBJ2-2; d_call: .; v_call: TRBV11-2
cdr3_aa: CASSSPAGASTDTQYF; j_call: TRBJ2-3; d_call: TRBD2; v_call: TRBV5-4
cdr3_aa: CASSLWTGRDEQYF; j_call: TRBJ2-7; d_call: .; v_call: TRBV7-2
cdr3_aa: CASSDGGWQETQYF; j_call: TRBJ2-5; d_call: TRBD2; v_call: TRBV10-1
cdr3_aa: CASSQARRGEQYF; j_call: TRBJ2-7; d_call: .; v_call: TRBV3-1/TRBV3-2
cdr3_aa: CAISLRQGADGYTF; j_call: TRBJ1-2; d_call: TRBD1; v_call: TRBV10-3
cdr3_aa: CASSQDAGHTGYTF; j_call: TRBJ1-2; d_call: .; v_call: TRBV14
cdr3_aa: CASSLTSGSSGANVLTF; j_call: TRBJ2-6; d_call: TRBD2; v_call: TRBV7-3
cdr3_aa: CASGLQGVGYEQYF; j_call: TRBJ2-7; d_call: TRBD1; v_call: TRBV7-2
cdr3_aa: CASSSSRGETQYF; j_call: TRBJ2-5; d_call: .; v_call: TRBV12-3/TRBV12-4
cdr3_aa: CASRPSTGSSYEQYF; j_call: TRBJ2-7; d_call: TRBD1; v_call: TRBV7-2
cdr3_aa: CARQRTGGNTIYF; j_call: TRBJ1-3; d_call: .; v_call: TRBV2
cdr3_aa: CASSLVGSGRGSDTQYF; j_call: TRBJ2-3; d_call: TRBD2; v_call: TRBV11-2
cdr3_aa: CASSSGGAEYQPQHF; j_call: TRBJ1-5; d_call: .; v_call: TRBV7-2
cdr3_aa: CASSLVAGGTYEQYF; j_call: TRBJ2-7; d_call: TRBD2; v_call: TRBV5-1
cdr3_aa: CASGFRTSPYEQYF; j_call: TRBJ2-7; d_call: .; v_call: TRBV7-2
cdr3_aa: CASSHETGGDGYTF; j_call: TRBJ1-2; d_call: TRBD1; v_call: TRBV4-1
cdr3_aa: CASSIGGRDLWGTDTQYF; j_call: TRBJ2-3; d_call: .; v_call: TRBV19
cdr3_aa: CASSPQGTNTEAFF; j_call: TRBJ1-1; d_call: TRBD1; v_call: TRBV7-9
cdr3_aa: CASILEGASWHYSNQPQHF; j_call: TRBJ1-5; d_call: .; v_call: TRBV10-1
cdr3_aa: CASSPGTSGRAIVNEQFF; j_call: TRBJ2-1; d_call: TRBD2; v_call: TRBV7-2
cdr3_aa: CASSSPGQGVYEQYF; j_call: TRBJ2-7; d_call: TRBD1; v_call: TRBV6-6
cdr3_aa: CASSYSVGGNTEAFF; j_call: TRBJ1-1; d_call: .; v_call: TRBV6-2/TRBV6-3
cdr3_aa: CASSLAPGVGGYTF; j_call: TRBJ1-2; d_call: .; v_call: TRBV28
cdr3_aa: CASSLGNRLRWMNTEAFF; j_call: TRBJ1-1; d_call: .; v_call: TRBV7-8
cdr3_aa: CASSPSGSSYEQYF; j_call: TRBJ2-7; d_call: .; v_call: TRBV5-4
cdr3_aa: CATRRGVPNEQYF; j_call: TRBJ2-7; d_call: .; v_call: TRBV2
cdr3_aa: CASVGTGRLNTQYF; j_call: TRBJ2-3; d_call: TRBD2; v_call: TRBV2
cdr3_aa: CASSSRTGGNQPQHF; j_call: TRBJ1-5; d_call: TRBD1; v_call: TRBV28
cdr3_aa: CASRQGDNQPQHF; j_call: TRBJ1-5; d_call: .; v_call: TRBV5-1
cdr3_aa: CASSLYQGEEKLFF; j_call: TRBJ1-4; d_call: .; v_call: TRBV7-8
cdr3_aa: CASSPLGTSVYNEQFF; j_call: TRBJ2-1; d_call: TRBD2; v_call: TRBV6-6
cdr3_aa: CASSLATGLGETQYF; j_call: TRBJ2-5; d_call: .; v_call: TRBV7-9
cdr3_aa: CASSYSNPSYNEQFF; j_call: TRBJ2-1; d_call: .; v_call: TRBV6-2/TRBV6-3
cdr3_aa: CASSQQGGAMVTEAFF; j_call: TRBJ1-1; d_call: .; v_call: TRBV11-2
cdr3_aa: CASSEPSGTLINTEAFF; j_call: TRBJ1-1; d_call: .; v_call: TRBV9
cdr3_aa: CASSSPGQGRVFDEQYF; j_call: TRBJ2-7; d_call: TRBD1; v_call: TRBV19
cdr3_aa: CASSQEEGGSRYNEQFF; j_call: TRBJ2-1; d_call: TRBD2; v_call: TRBV4-1
cdr3_aa: CASSQLRTGPMNTEAFF; j_call: TRBJ1-1; d_call: TRBD1; v_call: TRBV3-1/TRBV3-2
cdr3_aa: CAIRGDSAFGEQYF; j_call: TRBJ2-7; d_call: TRBD1; v_call: TRBV10-3
cdr3_aa: CASPGTPLNYNSPLHF; j_call: TRBJ1-6; d_call: .; v_call: TRBV6-4
cdr3_aa: CASSPPGQITLEGYTF; j_call: TRBJ1-2; d_call: TRBD1; v_call: TRBV18